This T cell receptor (beta chain) is from a study of cytomegalovirus exposure and HLA in healthy donors. This CDR3 spans 14 amino acids. Germline values: CDR1 MNHEY, CDR2 SMNVEV (reference sequence). The J segment lost 7 bases and the V segment lost 5 bases, leaving 5 bases of the junction unmatched. Data came from immunoSEQ multiplex PCR; TCRdb stores just in-frame clones and leaves some out. The data hold hundreds of thousands of clones, with roughly 84% observed a single time. The TCR sequence derives from a man younger than 35 in good health and CMV-seropositive. The J gene is TRBJ1-5, the V gene TRBV27, with 10 bases aligning to TRBD1. The sequenced sample was PBMCs. CDR3 nucleotide sequence: TGTGCCAGCAGTCCGACAGGGGGCTTCCAGCCCCAGCATTTT. It yields the protein CASSPTGGFQPQHF.